Listed below are T cell receptor beta chains from one sample, sequenced in a study of cytomegalovirus exposure and HLA in healthy donors. Generated by immunoSEQ multiplex PCR, the TCRdb table keeps only in-frame clones and is missing some. The table lists about 190,000 clones, 60% to 80% of them singletons. Sequencing was done on a sample of PBMCs. The origin of the receptors is a woman under 30 in good health and CMV-seronegative. The CDR3 runs from the conserved cysteine through the conserved F or W. A D gene is named only where the DNA matches it firmly.

>TRBJ2-1|TRBV30|TRBD2
CASLSGSSYNEQFF
>TRBJ2-7|TRBV11-2|TRBD1
CASSSGQGAYEQYF
>TRBJ2-5|TRBV27|TRBD1
CASRPSLDREEETQYF
>TRBJ1-4|TRBV11-2|.
CASSWHANEKLFF
>TRBJ2-7|TRBV4-3|.
CASSPQLSGDSYEQYF
>TRBJ2-3|TRBV27|TRBD2
CASSDMAGGRDTQYF
>TRBJ1-1|TRBV5-1|.
CASSLRGTEAFF
>TRBJ2-7|TRBV7-2|TRBD2
CASSRSSGNQNEQYF
>TRBJ1-5|TRBV4-1|.
CASSQDSQWSNQPQHF
>TRBJ2-5|TRBV2|TRBD2
CASSSSGGIQQETQYF
>TRBJ2-7|TRBV13|.
CASSLGGPGGDFSYEQYF